This T cell receptor (beta chain) is drawn from a study of blood T cell repertoires in COVID-19. As processed by the authors: Estimation of nucleated cell counts was performed using reference gene primer amplification. The repertoire was sequenced with immunoSEQ multiplex PCR; TCRdb's copy has only in-frame clones and lacks some. The DNA was the basis for D and trimming; V, J and clone size are from that table. The profile shows approximately 210,000 clones, around 86% of them singletons. The CDR3 extends over 14 amino acids. Germline V gives CDR1 KGHSH, CDR2 LQKENI. V lost 2 bases and J lost 6, with 10 bases in between. This clone was counted a few times. Cohort assignment relied on participant-reported clinical history.

This clonotype originated in a woman aged 45-60 years with acute COVID-19. The chain recombines TRBV18 with TRBJ1-4; TRBD1 is a possible D gene (5 bases). Sequenced: PBMCs or T cells enriched from blood (not recorded which). The CDR3 region has the DNA TGTGCCAGCTCACCAATGCAAGGGGATGAAAAACTGTTTTTT. Translation: CASSPMQGDEKLFF.